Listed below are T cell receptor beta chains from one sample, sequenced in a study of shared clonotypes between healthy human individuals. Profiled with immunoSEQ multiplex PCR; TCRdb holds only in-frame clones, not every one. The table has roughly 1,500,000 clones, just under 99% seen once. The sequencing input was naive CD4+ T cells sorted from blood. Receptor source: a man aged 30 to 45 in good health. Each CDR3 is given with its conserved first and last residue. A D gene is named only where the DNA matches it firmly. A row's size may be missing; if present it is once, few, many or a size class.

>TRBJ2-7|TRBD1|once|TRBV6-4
CASSDTGDFSYEQYF
TGTGCCAGCAGTGATACAGGGGATTTCTCCTACGAGCAGTACTTC
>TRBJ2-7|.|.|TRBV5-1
CASSRDTGSYEQYF
TGCGCCAGCAGCCGGGACACCGGCTCCTACGAGCAGTACTTC
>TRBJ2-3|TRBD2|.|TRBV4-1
CASSRLAGGPRTDTQYF
TGCGCCAGCAGCCGTCTAGCGGGAGGACCGCGCACAGATACGCAGTATTTT
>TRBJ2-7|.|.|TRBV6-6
CASRTGQRGEQYF
TGTGCCAGCAGGACGGGCCAAAGGGGAGAGCAGTACTTC
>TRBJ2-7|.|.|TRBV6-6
CASSPSYYEQYF
TGTGCCAGCAGCCCTTCTTACTACGAGCAGTACTTC
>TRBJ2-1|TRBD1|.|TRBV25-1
CASSEWDRDTYNEQFF
TGTGCCAGCAGTGAGTGGGACAGGGACACCTACAATGAGCAGTTCTTC
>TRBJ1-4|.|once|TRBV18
CASSPAGSGKLFF
TGTGCCAGCTCACCAGCCGGATCCGGAAAACTGTTTTTT
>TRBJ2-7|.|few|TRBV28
CASSLTGYEQYF
TGTGCCAGCAGTTTGACAGGCTACGAGCAGTACTTC
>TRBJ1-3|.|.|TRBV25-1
CASSSTRDPAGTIYF
TGTGCCAGCAGCTCAACCCGGGACCCGGCGGGCACCATATATTTT
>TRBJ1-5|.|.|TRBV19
CASGSLPNQPQHF
TGTGCCTCAGGTAGCCTCCCTAATCAGCCCCAGCATTTT
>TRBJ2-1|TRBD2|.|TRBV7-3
CASSLILAGVDEQFF
TGTGCCAGCAGCTTAATCCTAGCGGGAGTCGATGAGCAGTTCTTC
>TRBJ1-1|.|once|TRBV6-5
CASSPNTYKAFF
TGTGCCAGCAGTCCGAACACGTACAAAGCTTTCTTT
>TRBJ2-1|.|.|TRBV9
CASSPSLGHNEQFF
TGTGCCAGCAGCCCATCCTTGGGCCACAATGAGCAGTTCTTC
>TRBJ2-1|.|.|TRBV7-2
CASSLGIGLEGEQFF
TGTGCCAGCAGCTTAGGTATCGGTCTCGAAGGTGAGCAGTTCTTC
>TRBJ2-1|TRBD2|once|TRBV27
CATGSGGRVPRASGQFF
TGTGCCACCGGAAGCGGGGGGCGGGTTCCCCGGGCTAGCGGACAGTTCTTC
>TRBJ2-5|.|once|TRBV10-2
CASSGVWYQETQYF
TGCGCCAGCAGCGGCGTTTGGTACCAAGAGACCCAGTACTTC
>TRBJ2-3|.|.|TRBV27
CASSPSVLAIGANTQYF
TGTGCCAGCAGTCCTTCGGTACTAGCAATTGGGGCTAATACGCAGTATTTT
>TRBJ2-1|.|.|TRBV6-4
CASRLRGASIEQFF
TGTGCCAGCAGGCTAAGAGGAGCCTCCATCGAGCAGTTCTTC
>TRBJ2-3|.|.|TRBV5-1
CASSLGELVQGNLYTQYF
TGCGCCAGCAGCTTGGGAGAATTGGTACAGGGCAATTTGTATACGCAGTATTTT
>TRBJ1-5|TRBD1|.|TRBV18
CASSPLRQGPQHF
TGTGCCAGCTCACCCCTACGACAGGGACCCCAGCATTTT
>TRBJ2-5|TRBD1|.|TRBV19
CASSGQGGETQYF
TGTGCCAGTAGTGGACAGGGGGGAGAGACCCAGTACTTC
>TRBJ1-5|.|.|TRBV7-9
CASSLQNSNQPQHF
TGTGCCAGCAGCTTACAGAACAGCAATCAGCCCCAGCATTTT
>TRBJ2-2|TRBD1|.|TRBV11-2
CASSLDVRTGGNTGELFF
TGTGCCAGCAGCTTAGATGTAAGGACAGGGGGGAACACCGGGGAGCTGTTTTTT
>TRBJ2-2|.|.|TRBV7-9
CASSARQLTGELFF
TGTGCCAGCAGCGCCAGACAGTTAACCGGGGAGCTGTTTTTT
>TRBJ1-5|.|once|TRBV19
CASSPGGLNQPQHF
TGTGCCAGTAGCCCCGGGGGGTTAAATCAGCCCCAGCATTTT
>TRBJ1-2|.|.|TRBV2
CASREGGERHYGYTF
TGTGCCAGCAGGGAGGGTGGGGAGAGACACTATGGCTACACCTTC
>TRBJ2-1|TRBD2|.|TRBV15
CATSSRLAGGPINEQFF
TGTGCCACCAGCAGCAGACTAGCGGGAGGGCCAATCAATGAGCAGTTCTTC
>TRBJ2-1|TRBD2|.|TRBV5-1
CASSHPGTSLNEQFF
TGCGCCAGCAGCCACCCCGGGACTAGCCTAAATGAGCAGTTCTTC
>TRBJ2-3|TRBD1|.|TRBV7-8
CASSPGHRGQRGDTQYF
TGTGCCAGCAGCCCGGGCCACAGGGGGCAGAGAGGAGATACGCAGTATTTT
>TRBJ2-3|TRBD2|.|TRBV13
CASSSRVSTSGIVTDTQYF
TGTGCCAGCAGCTCGCGGGTGTCCACTAGCGGGATTGTCACAGATACGCAGTATTTT
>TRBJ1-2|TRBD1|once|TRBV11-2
CASSDDRGNYGYTF
TGTGCCAGCAGCGACGACAGGGGTAACTATGGCTACACCTTC
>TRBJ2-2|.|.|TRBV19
CASNPDHTGELFF
TGTGCCAGTAATCCGGACCACACCGGGGAGCTGTTTTTT
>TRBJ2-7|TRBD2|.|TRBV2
CASSPLTSVSYEQYF
TGTGCCAGCAGCCCCCTGACTAGCGTTTCCTACGAGCAGTACTTC
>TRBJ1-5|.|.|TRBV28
CASRGRVSQPQHF
TGTGCCAGCAGAGGGAGGGTCAGTCAGCCCCAGCATTTT
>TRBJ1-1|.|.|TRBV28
CASSSALKQGRYTEAFF
TGTGCCAGCAGCTCGGCCCTCAAACAGGGCAGGTACACTGAAGCTTTCTTT
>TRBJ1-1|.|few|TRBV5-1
CASSLALNTEAFF
TGCGCCAGCAGCTTGGCCCTGAACACTGAAGCTTTCTTT
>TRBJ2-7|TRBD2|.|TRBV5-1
CASSLRENYEQYF
TGCGCCAGCAGTTTGCGGGAGAACTACGAGCAGTACTTC
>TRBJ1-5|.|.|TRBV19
CASSATWDGQPQHF
TGTGCCAGTAGTGCCACTTGGGACGGGCAGCCCCAGCATTTT
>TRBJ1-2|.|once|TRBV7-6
CASSFGGGDGYTF
TGTGCCAGCAGTTTTGGAGGAGGGGATGGCTACACCTTC
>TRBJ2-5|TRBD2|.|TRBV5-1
CASRASGKETQYF
TGCGCCAGCAGGGCTAGCGGAAAAGAGACCCAGTACTTC
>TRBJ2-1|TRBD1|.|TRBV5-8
CASSPRDRGYNEQFF
TGTGCCAGCAGCCCCAGGGACAGGGGCTACAATGAGCAGTTCTTC